The rows below give T cell receptor beta chains drawn from one sample of a study of OX40 agonist ivuxolimab in advanced cancers. Profiled with immunoSEQ multiplex PCR; TCRdb holds only in-frame clones, not every one. The data show approximately 80,000 clones, with over 85% seen just once and about 0.2% held by the top ten. The specimen was CD4+ or CD8+ T cells sorted from blood, collected in a trial of the OX40 agonist ivuxolimab. The receptors were gathered from an adult with an advanced solid tumor such as melanoma, head and neck, liver or kidney cancer. CDR3s include the opening cysteine and the closing phenylalanine or tryptophan. D genes are given only for firm matches. The size of a clone is reported for some rows only, either as once, few or many, or as a class for expanded clones.

D,V,J,size,DNA,CDR3
.,TRBV6-6,TRBJ1-1,.,TGTGCCAGCAGTTACGGAGCGGGGGCTGAAGCTTTCTTT,CASSYGAGAEAFF
.,TRBV7-3,TRBJ1-1,.,TGTGCCAGCAGCTTAACCCAGAGCGTCGGGGCTGAAGCTTTCTTT,CASSLTQSVGAEAFF
.,TRBV5-1,TRBJ2-7,few,TGCGCCAGCAGCTTGGCGGTCTCCACCTACGAGCAGTACTTC,CASSLAVSTYEQYF
TRBD2,TRBV2,TRBJ2-5,.,TGTGCCAGCAGCCCCAGCTCTAGCGGGGGCGCCGAGACCCAGTACTTC,CASSPSSSGGAETQYF
TRBD2,TRBV7-2,TRBJ2-5,.,TGTGCCAGCAGCCCCGGGACTAGCGGGAGTGAGCAGTACTTC,CASSPGTSGSEQYF
TRBD1,TRBV7-9,TRBJ2-3,.,TGTGCCAGCAGCTTAGGGGACAGGGGGCGGAGCACAGATACGCAGTATTTT,CASSLGDRGRSTDTQYF
TRBD2,TRBV5-1,TRBJ2-5,.,TGCGCCAGCAGCCGGGGGACTAGCGGGAGGGAGACCCAGTACTTC,CASSRGTSGRETQYF
TRBD1,TRBV5-1,TRBJ2-1,.,TGCGCCAGCAAACTGGTAGCAGGGGGTCCCCCAGGGGAGCAGTTCTTC,CASKLVAGGPPGEQFF
TRBD2,TRBV13,TRBJ2-1,once,TGTGCCAGCAGCTTAATAGGGACTAGCGAACCTTTGCGGTTCTTC,CASSLIGTSEPLRFF
.,TRBV6-5,TRBJ2-3,.,TGTGCCAGCAGTATTGGACCGCGCACAGATACGCAGTATTTT,CASSIGPRTDTQYF
.,TRBV28,TRBJ1-5,.,TGTGCCAGCCACAGGTCCAATCAGCCCCAGCATTTT,CASHRSNQPQHF
.,TRBV4-1,TRBJ2-7,once,TGCGCCAGCAGCCAAGTGGCTTACGAGCAGTACTTC,CASSQVAYEQYF
.,TRBV6-5,TRBJ1-4,.,TGTGCCAGCACCCAACAACGGGGGGATCTAGGAAAACTGTTTTTT,CASTQQRGDLGKLFF
TRBD1,TRBV5-1,TRBJ1-3,.,TGCGCCAGCACCCTGACAGGGAACTCTGGAAACACCATATATTTT,CASTLTGNSGNTIYF
.,TRBV19,TRBJ2-4,.,TGTGCCAGTTCCCCCAACCGGGACACAAGCAAAAACATTCAGTACTTC,CASSPNRDTSKNIQYF
.,TRBV10-2,TRBJ2-7,.,TGCGCCAGCAGTGAGGTGTCGACTTTGGTCGACGAGCAGTACTTC,CASSEVSTLVDEQYF
.,TRBV11-2,TRBJ1-1,.,TGTGCCAGCAGCTTAGCTTCAAGCAGGAGGGGCACTGAAGCTTTCTTT,CASSLASSRRGTEAFF
TRBD1,TRBV5-6,TRBJ1-1,.,TGTGCCAGCAGCTTGACAGGGGGACTGAACTCTGAAGCTTTCTTT,CASSLTGGLNSEAFF
.,TRBV5-1,TRBJ2-3,.,TGCGCCAGCGGTCCGGGGAGGGGGTTAGTGGATACGCAGTATTTT,CASGPGRGLVDTQYF
.,TRBV28,TRBJ2-1,.,TGTGCCAGCAGAGTAGGGGGAGACACCTACAATGAGCAGTTCTTC,CASRVGGDTYNEQFF
TRBD2,TRBV29-1,TRBJ2-3,.,TGCAGCACAAGACTAGCGGGGAAGGATACGCAGTATTTT,CSTRLAGKDTQYF
.,TRBV9,TRBJ2-7,.,TGTGCCAGCAGCGTAGGGCCAGGTCCGCTATCCTACGAGCAGTACTTC,CASSVGPGPLSYEQYF
.,TRBV30,TRBJ1-1,few,TGTGCCTGGAAGGACAGTATGAACACTGAAGCTTTCTTT,CAWKDSMNTEAFF
TRBD1,TRBV9,TRBJ1-4,.,TGTGCCAGCAGCGATCTCCGAACAGGGGGACGTGAAAAACTGTTTTTT,CASSDLRTGGREKLFF
.,TRBV7-9,TRBJ1-2,.,TGTGCCAGCAGCCCCCCGGGCAGCTATGGCTACACCTTC,CASSPPGSYGYTF
.,TRBV28,TRBJ2-7,.,TGTGCCAGCAGCTCAGGTGCACTGGGCATGAAGAACGAGCAGTACTTC,CASSSGALGMKNEQYF
TRBD1,TRBV5-1,TRBJ2-7,.,TGCGCCAGCAGCTGGGGGGACAGGGATGCCTACGAGCAGTACTTC,CASSWGDRDAYEQYF
TRBD1,TRBV27,TRBJ1-4,.,TGTGCCAGCAGTCTCCTGGGACAGGGGGAAAAACTGTTTTTT,CASSLLGQGEKLFF
.,TRBV5-4,TRBJ2-7,.,TGTGCCAGCAGCACGGGACAACTCTACGAGCAGTACTTC,CASSTGQLYEQYF
.,TRBV27,TRBJ2-1,.,TGTGCCAGCAGTTCGTCGGGGCGGGCCTATGGCGGTGAGCAGTTCTTC,CASSSSGRAYGGEQFF
TRBD2,TRBV5-4,TRBJ2-1,.,TGTGCCAGCAGCTTGGGACTAGCGGGAAGTAATGAGCAGTTCTTC,CASSLGLAGSNEQFF
TRBD2,TRBV5-4,TRBJ2-5,.,TGTGCCAGCAGCCTGAGGACTAGCGGAGGGGAGACCCAGTACTTC,CASSLRTSGGETQYF
.,TRBV7-8,TRBJ1-2,.,TGTGCCAGCAGCTTAGGTCACAGGAACTATGGCTACACCTTC,CASSLGHRNYGYTF
.,TRBV10-1,TRBJ2-2,.,TGCGCCAGCAGAGGACAGAAAAACACCGGGGAGCTGTTTTTT,CASRGQKNTGELFF
TRBD1,TRBV19,TRBJ1-6,.,TGTGCCAGCAACCGACAGGGGCCCTCCTATAATTCACCCCTCCACTTT,CASNRQGPSYNSPLHF
TRBD1,TRBV9,TRBJ2-7,.,TGTGCCAGCGCCAGAGGTAGTGGTAGACAGGGCTACGAGCAGTACTTC,CASARGSGRQGYEQYF
TRBD1,TRBV2,TRBJ2-7,.,TGTGCCAGCACCTCGACAGGGAACGAGCAGTACTTC,CASTSTGNEQYF
.,TRBV30,TRBJ1-2,.,TGTGCCTGGAGTGTACGGGTCGTCACCCACATGGGGGGCTACACCTTC,CAWSVRVVTHMGGYTF
.,TRBV5-4,TRBJ2-7,once,TGTGCCAGCAGCTCCCGGGCGGAGGGATCCTACGAGCAGTACTTC,CASSSRAEGSYEQYF
.,TRBV2,TRBJ1-1,.,TGTGCCAGCAGTGCACAGGCCAACATGAACACTGAAGCTTTCTTT,CASSAQANMNTEAFF
.,TRBV9,TRBJ2-3,.,TGTGCCAGCCGAGGGGGGGCCACAGATACGCAGTATTTT,CASRGGATDTQYF
TRBD2,TRBV5-6,TRBJ2-1,.,TGTGCCAGCTCGGCTAGCGGCCGCCCTAGCTCCTACAATGAGCAGTTCTTC,CASSASGRPSSYNEQFF
TRBD1,TRBV9,TRBJ2-4,.,TGTGCCAGCAGCCCGACCCCGGGACAGGGGGGAACCAAAAACATTCAGTACTTC,CASSPTPGQGGTKNIQYF
.,TRBV7-2,TRBJ2-1,.,TGTGCCAGCAGCTTAGCGCGTTCTGTTAGTTACAATGAGCAGTTCTTC,CASSLARSVSYNEQFF
TRBD2,TRBV30,TRBJ2-2,.,TGTGCCTGGAGTGTAGGGTGGGAGGGGAGCACCGGGGAGCTGTTTTTT,CAWSVGWEGSTGELFF
TRBD2,TRBV6-1,TRBJ2-3,.,TGTGCCAGCAGTGATCCGAGCGGGGGCGGCGCAGATACGCAGTATTTT,CASSDPSGGGADTQYF
.,TRBV5-1,TRBJ1-5,once,TGCGCCAGCAGCTTGGGACAGAATCAGCCCCAGCATTTT,CASSLGQNQPQHF
.,TRBV28,TRBJ1-4,.,TGTGCCAGCAGTTTCTTGGGGGTAGGGGAAAAACTGTTTTTT,CASSFLGVGEKLFF
TRBD2,TRBV7-9,TRBJ2-5,.,TGTGCCAGCAGCCCAGGGACTAGCGGGACTAGGGAGACCCAGTACTTC,CASSPGTSGTRETQYF
TRBD1,TRBV6-6,TRBJ2-1,.,TGTGCCAGCAGTCCACCAGGACAGGTGGGAAATGAGCAGTTCTTC,CASSPPGQVGNEQFF
.,TRBV5-6,TRBJ1-5,.,TGTGCCAGCAGTAAAGGGGTAGGCGGTCAGCCCCAGCATTTT,CASSKGVGGQPQHF
.,TRBV5-1,TRBJ1-3,.,TGCGCCAGCAGTAAACAGGGAAACACCATATATTTT,CASSKQGNTIYF
.,TRBV6-1,TRBJ2-7,.,TGTGCCAGCAGTGAAGCGCGGGCAGGGCCGTACGAGCAGTACTTC,CASSEARAGPYEQYF
TRBD1,TRBV9,TRBJ2-7,.,TGTGCCAGCAGTACCGGGACAGGAAACTCCTACGAGCAGTACTTC,CASSTGTGNSYEQYF
.,TRBV2,TRBJ2-7,.,TGTGCCAGCGGGGGTTCGGGGGATTACGAGCAGTACTTC,CASGGSGDYEQYF